A single sample is the source of the 2 T cell receptor beta chains below, sequenced in a study of cytomegalovirus exposure and HLA in healthy donors. The PCR employed 60 Vbeta primers together with 13 Jbeta primers. Using immunoSEQ multiplex PCR, the repertoire was profiled, and TCRdb retains in-frame clones only, with some absent. Its table records approximately 80,000 clones. The source material was PBMCs. These receptors originate from a woman in her 30s in good health and CMV-seronegative.

The DNA for the CDR3 is TGTGCCAGCATGAACAGGGGAGGCACAGATACGCAGTATTTT. Encoded protein: CASMNRGGTDTQYF. The chain is built from TRBV19 and TRBJ2-3; 7 positions agree with TRBD1. CDR3 size: 14 residues. CDR1 LNHDA and CDR2 SQIVND come from the germline V gene (reference sequence). The V and J ends lost 9 bases and 1 base, in that order; junction bases with no gene match: 7.

The J gene is TRBJ2-1, the V gene TRBV7-6, with D unresolved. The CDR3 runs to 11 residues. The V end lost 8 bases, the J end lost 7 bases, and 9 bases lay between the germline ends. CDR1 SGHVS and CDR2 FNYEAQ come from the germline V gene. The CDR3 is CASSLGNEQFF. The CDR3 coding sequence is TGTGCCAGCTCGCTAGGAAATGAGCAGTTCTTC.